The 21 T cell receptor beta chains reported below all come from one sample, sequenced in a study of T cell responses to AZD1222 COVID-19 vaccine. Using immunoSEQ multiplex PCR, the repertoire was profiled, and TCRdb retains in-frame clones only, with some absent. The profile shows around 64,000 clones, 83% of them singletons. Here the sequenced sample was peripheral blood, taken 28 days after the second AZD1222 dose. These receptors all stem from an adult who received the AZD1222 COVID-19 vaccine.

For the CDR3, the DNA is TGTGCCAGCAGCCTGGACAGGGCGGAGACCCAGTACTTC. The encoded protein is CASSLDRAETQYF. The J gene is TRBJ2-5, the V gene TRBV9, with 8 bases matching TRBD1. J was trimmed by 5 bases and V by 4 bases; bases with no gene match: 4. There are 13 residues in the CDR3. Germline V CDR1 and CDR2: SGDLS, YYNGEE.

This chain links TRBV5-1 with TRBJ2-5; D is ambiguous. V lost 0 bases and J lost 4, with 10 bases in between. This CDR3 region has 14 residues. Germline V gene lookup returns CDR1 SGHRS and CDR2 YFSETQ. CDR3 in amino acids: CASSLDSAGETQYF. The CDR3 DNA follows: TGCGCCAGCAGCTTGGATTCGGCTGGAGAGACCCAGTACTTC. Full variable domain (outside the CDR3, taken from reference TRBV5-1 and TRBJ2-5): KAGVTQTPRYLIKTRGQQVTLSCSPISGHRSVSWYQQTPGQGLQFLFEYFSETQRNKGNFPGRFSGRQFSNSRSEMNVSTLELGDSALYLCASSLDSAGETQYFGPGTRLLVL.

This clone was seen once. This chain links TRBV6-2 or TRBV6-3 with TRBJ2-7; D may be TRBD1 or TRBD2 (6 bases each). The length of the CDR3 is 14 residues. The V gene lost 5 bases and the J gene lost 3 bases, with 14 bases spanning the gap. CDR1 and CDR2 from the germline V gene are MNHEY and SVGEGT. The CDR3 DNA is TGTGCCAGCAGTGGACAGCGGAGGGGCTACGAGCAGTACTTC. Its protein is CASSGQRRGYEQYF.

This clone was found once. This sequence joins TRBV30 and TRBJ2-3, with TRBD2 matching 9 bases. Losses at the gene ends were 4 bases for V and 4 bases for J; bases not matched to a gene: 6. Germline V gene lookup returns CDR1 GTSNPN and CDR2 SVGIG (reference sequence). This CDR3 is 14 amino acids long. The CDR3 bases are TGTGCCTGGACCCCCGGACTAGCGTCAGATACGCAGTATTTT. It is translated as CAWTPGLASDTQYF.

The chain joins TRBV7-9 to TRBJ1-5, with 7 bases that match TRBD1. Germline V lookup: CDR1 SEHNR, CDR2 FQNEAQ (reference sequence). The CDR3 is 13 residues long. The J segment lost 4 bases and the V segment lost 7 bases, leaving 4 bases of the junction unmatched. DNA of the CDR3: TGTGCCAGCACCTCGACAGGGAATCAGCCCCAGCATTTT. This translates into CASTSTGNQPQHF.

The V gene is TRBV19, the J gene TRBJ2-6; no firm D call. V lost 0 bases, J lost 0 bases, and 3 bases lay in between. The germline V gene has CDR1 LNHDA and CDR2 SQIVND (reference sequence). The CDR3 is 15 residues long. DNA for the CDR3: TGTGCCAGTAGTATAGAGGGCTCTGGGGCCAACGTCCTGACTTTC. Translation: CASSIEGSGANVLTF.

The V and J genes are TRBV7-7 and TRBJ2-3; 9 bases map to TRBD2. Germline V gene lookup returns CDR1 SSHAT and CDR2 FNYEAQ (reference sequence). The length of the CDR3 is 15 residues. The V segment lost 4 bases and the J segment 5 bases; nucleotides outside the gene matches: 7. Here the CDR3 reads CASSSAGGEGDTQYF. The CDR3 DNA reads TGTGCCAGCAGCTCAGCGGGGGGAGAGGGAGATACGCAGTATTTT.

The chain has TRBV5-4 and TRBJ2-5, with D tentatively TRBD2 (5 bases). V was shortened by 1 base and J by 3 bases, with 7 bases between the two germline ends. The germline V gene encodes CDR1 SGHNT and CDR2 YYREEE (reference sequence). The CDR3 is 13 residues long. The CDR3 protein is CASSLRGEETQYF. For the CDR3, the DNA is TGTGCCAGCAGCTTGCGGGGAGAAGAGACCCAGTACTTC. The variable domain in full, completed from reference TRBV5-4 and TRBJ2-5, reads ETGVTQSPTHLIKTRGQQVTLRCSSQSGHNTVSWYQQALGQGPQFIFQYYREEENGRGNFPPRFSGLQFPNYSSELNVNALELDDSALYLCASSLRGEETQYFGPGTRLLVL.

The rearrangement joins TRBV6-2 or TRBV6-3 to TRBJ1-5; possibly TRBD1 for D (5 bases). CDR3 length: 12 residues. Germline CDR1 and CDR2: MNHEY and SVGEGT. V dropped 6 bases and J dropped 4 bases, with 7 bases sitting between them. The CDR3 region has the DNA TGTGCCAGCAGCGACAGAAATCAGCCCCAGCATTTT. Protein product: CASSDRNQPQHF.

The chain combines TRBV6-1 with TRBJ2-7; the match to TRBD2 covers 7 bases. With 1 base clipped from V and 9 bases from J, the junction kept 12 bases outside the gene matches. CDR1 is MNHNS, CDR2 SASEGT, per germline. The CDR3 extends over 15 amino acids. CDR3 region: CASSEDPGGTLGQYF. The DNA of the CDR3 is TGTGCCAGCAGTGAAGACCCGGGGGGTACCTTAGGGCAGTACTTC.

The gene calls are TRBV29-1 and TRBJ2-7, with D perhaps TRBD1 (5 bases). Per the germline V gene, CDR1 is SQVTM and CDR2 is ANQGSEA. Trimming pared 1 base from V and 4 bases from J, leaving 8 bases between. The length of the CDR3 is 12 residues. CDR3 nucleotide sequence: TGCAGCGTTGAAGGCCAGGGTTACGAGCAGTACTTC. It is translated as CSVEGQGYEQYF.

The chain uses TRBV29-1 and TRBJ2-3; 7 bases line up with TRBD2. The germline gives CDR1 SQVTM, CDR2 ANQGSEA. The CDR3 spans 14 residues. V was pared by 2 bases and J by 5 bases, with 7 bases of the junction left unmatched. The CDR3 reads CSVEPGLVGDTQYF. Here the CDR3 DNA reads TGCAGCGTTGAACCAGGACTAGTTGGAGATACGCAGTATTTT.

Judged by abundance, this clone is medium-sized. The chain joins TRBV6-5 to TRBJ1-5, with a tentative D call TRBD1 (5 bases). Trimming shortened V by 0 bases and J by 2 bases, and 8 bases separated the two germline ends. The CDR3 spans 15 residues. Germline CDR1 is MNHEY and CDR2 is SVGAGI. The CDR3 bases are TGTGCCAGCAGTTACTCGGCCAGGGGCAATCAGCCCCAGCATTTT. It specifies CASSYSARGNQPQHF.

The chain combines TRBV24-1 with TRBJ1-5; possible D gene TRBD1, 6 bases. Trimming cost V 3 bases and J 1 base, with 12 bases left between them. CDR1 KGHDR and CDR2 SFDVKD come from the germline V gene. CDR3 length: 16 amino acids. CDR3 coding DNA: TGTGCCACCAGTGATGGGCAGGGGAAGAGCAATCAGCCCCAGCATTTT. It is translated as CATSDGQGKSNQPQHF.

The J gene is TRBJ1-4, the V gene TRBV11-2, with D tentatively TRBD1 (6 bases). Germline loops: CDR1 SGHAT, CDR2 FQNNGV. The CDR3 is 15 residues long. The V end lost 0 bases, the J end lost 10 bases, and 15 bases lay between the germline ends. The CDR3 nucleotides are TGTGCCAGCAGCTTAGATGGGCAGGGGAGTCGAAAACTGTTTTTT. Protein: CASSLDGQGSRKLFF.

This clone is medium-sized. The gene calls are TRBV2 and TRBJ2-7, with TRBD1 matching 7 bases. J gave up 5 bases and V 3 bases, and 7 bases lay outside the gene matches. The CDR3 loop spans 14 amino acids. CDR1 and CDR2 from the germline V gene are SNHLY and FYNNEI. CDR3 nucleotide sequence: TGTGCCAGCAGTGAGCTCCAGGGGGTGGACGAGCAGTACTTC. Amino acid sequence: CASSELQGVDEQYF.

This clone was seen a handful of times. This chain uses TRBV2 with TRBJ1-2; 7 bases are a match to TRBD1. J lost 7 bases, V lost 2 bases, and 10 bases had no gene match. Germline-derived CDR1 and CDR2 are SNHLY and FYNNEI. CDR3 length equals 15 residues. CDR3 coding DNA: TGTGCCAGCAGTGAATTGGGAGGGGGCGATGGTGGCTACACCTTC. As protein: CASSELGGGDGGYTF.

V usage is TRBV6-5 and J usage is TRBJ1-1; weak D call: TRBD1 (6 bases). Trimming pared 7 bases from V and 0 bases from J, leaving 15 bases between. Germline CDR1 is MNHEY and CDR2 is SVGAGI. The CDR3 consists of 15 residues. DNA for the CDR3: TGTGCCAGCACCGAAGGGACACCCATGAACACTGAAGCTTTCTTT. It codes for CASTEGTPMNTEAFF.

This clone was counted once. The V and J genes are TRBV19 and TRBJ1-5, with D possibly TRBD1 on 6 matching bases. This CDR3 has 16 residues. The V gene lost 6 bases and the J gene lost 0 bases, with 15 bases spanning the gap. Germline-derived CDR1 and CDR2 are LNHDA and SQIVND (reference sequence). The CDR3 bases are TGTGCCAGTAGCCAAGGACAGTACGATAGCAATCAGCCCCAGCATTTT. Residues: CASSQGQYDSNQPQHF. Based on the CDR3 plus reference TRBV19 and TRBJ1-5, the full variable domain is DGGITQSPKYLFRKEGQNVTLSCEQNLNHDAMYWYRQDPGQGLRLIYYSQIVNDFQKGDIAEGYSVSREKKESFPLTVTSAQKNPTAFYLCASSQGQYDSNQPQHFGDGTRLSIL.

The J gene is TRBJ2-3, the V gene TRBV14; TRBD1 might be the D (7 bases). The length of the CDR3 is 16 residues. The V and J ends lost 4 bases and 7 bases respectively, with 21 bases between them. Germline loops: CDR1 SGHDN, CDR2 FVKESK. The CDR3 DNA sequence: TGTGCCAGCAGCCCTTGGAAGTCAGGGGGGCGGAATACGCAGTATTTT. Protein product: CASSPWKSGGRNTQYF. The whole variable domain, filled in from reference TRBV14 and TRBJ2-3, reads EAGVTQFPSHSVIEKGQTVTLRCDPISGHDNLYWYRRVMGKEIKFLLHFVKESKQDESGMPNNRFLAERTGGTYSTLKVQPAELEDSGVYFCASSPWKSGGRNTQYFGPGTRLTVL.

This clone appeared a single time. The chain carries TRBV7-8 and TRBJ2-2; D possibly uses TRBD1 or TRBD2 (5 bases each). V shed 6 bases and J shed 6 bases, with 20 bases lying between them. The germline CDR1 and CDR2 sequences are SGHVS and FQNEAQ. CDR3 size: 16 residues. The CDR3 protein is CASSRTYQTGAGELFF. As DNA, the CDR3 is TGTGCCAGCAGTCGGACATACCAAACCGGGGCCGGGGAGCTGTTTTTT.